A single sample is the source of the 8 T cell receptor beta chains below, sequenced in a study of blood T cell repertoires in COVID-19. Assay used: immunoSEQ multiplex PCR; TCRdb lists only in-frame clones, some missing. The sample lists 130,000 to 150,000 clones, 88% seen once, with approximately 1.2% in the top ten. The sample consisted of PBMCs or T cells enriched from blood (not recorded which). These receptors originate from a woman aged 30 to 39 with acute COVID-19.

The chain combines TRBV5-4 with TRBJ2-7, with TRBD2 as a possible D gene (6 bases). V was pared by 4 bases and J by 0 bases, with 11 bases between. The CDR3 runs 14 residues. The germline CDR1 and CDR2 sequences are SGHNT and YYREEE (reference sequence). CDR3 nucleotides: TGTGCCAGCAGCCGAGTGGAGGGCTCCTACGAGCAGTACTTC. The encoded protein is CASSRVEGSYEQYF.

The gene calls are TRBV10-3 and TRBJ2-4; 12 bases align to TRBD2. This CDR3 has 22 amino acids. V dropped 3 bases and J dropped 0; count of bases not matched to a gene: 18. Germline assignment: CDR1 ENHRY and CDR2 SYGVKD. DNA of the CDR3: TGTGCCATCAGTGACCTAGCGGGAGGGCCTGGAGGACAGCGACTAGCCAAAAACATTCAGTACTTC. This sequence encodes CAISDLAGGPGGQRLAKNIQYF.

The rearrangement joins TRBV24-1 to TRBJ2-2; D possibly corresponds to TRBD2 (6 bases). Germline V lookup: CDR1 KGHDR, CDR2 SFDVKD. This CDR3 has 14 amino acids. The germline V and J ends were trimmed by 1 base and 8 bases, with 10 bases remaining between them. The CDR3 loop reads CATSDFSGGGELFF. The CDR3 bases are TGTGCCACCAGTGATTTCTCCGGGGGTGGGGAGCTGTTTTTT.

The chain recombines TRBV7-8 with TRBJ1-5, with 10 nucleotides matching TRBD1. This CDR3 has 16 amino acids. The trim removed 1 base at V and 3 bases at J, leaving 3 bases unmatched. The germline CDR1 and CDR2 sequences are SGHVS and FQNEAQ. CDR3 in amino acids: CASSLGGQGTNQPQHF. Written as DNA, the CDR3 is TGTGCCAGCAGCTTAGGGGGACAGGGGACCAATCAGCCCCAGCATTTT.

The chain joins TRBV7-2 to TRBJ1-2; 8 bases are a match to TRBD1. Per germline, CDR1 SGHTA and CDR2 FQGNSA. The length of the CDR3 is 14 residues. The J segment lost 2 bases and the V segment lost 3 bases, leaving 2 bases of the junction unmatched. The CDR3 spells CASSFDRGNYGYTF. DNA of the CDR3: TGTGCCAGCAGCTTTGACAGGGGAAACTATGGCTACACCTTC.

The chain has TRBV9 and TRBJ2-2; D is perhaps TRBD2 (5 bases). The CDR3 has 17 residues. Germline V gene sequence: CDR1 SGDLS, CDR2 YYNGEE. V lost 1 base to trimming and J lost 4 bases, with 17 bases between them. In nucleotides, the CDR3 is TGTGCCAGCAGCGTATATGAGCTAGCTGTAGTCACCGGGGAGCTGTTTTTT. Its translation is CASSVYELAVVTGELFF. Full variable domain (rest looked up from reference TRBV9 and TRBJ2-2): DSGVTQTPKHLITATGQRVTLRCSPRSGDLSVYWYQQSLDQGLQFLIQYYNGEERAKGNILERFSAQQFPDLHSELNLSSLELGDSALYFCASSVYELAVVTGELFFGEGSRLTVL.

The chain has TRBV5-1 and TRBJ2-7; TRBD2 is a possible D gene (6 bases). V was clipped by 1 base and J by 2 bases, with 13 bases between them. There are 15 residues in the CDR3. CDR1 is SGHRS and CDR2 is YFSETQ in the germline V gene. CDR3 in amino acids: CASSLLMRGPYEQYF. CDR3 coding DNA: TGCGCCAGCAGCTTGCTTATGCGGGGCCCCTACGAGCAGTACTTC.

The chain uses TRBV7-8 and TRBJ1-1; TRBD1 is a possible D gene (5 bases). Trimming removed 5 bases from V and 7 bases from J, with 17 bases in between. Per the germline V gene, CDR1 is SGHVS and CDR2 is FQNEAQ. This CDR3 region has 14 residues. CDR3 amino acids: CASSPNGGSVEAFF. The CDR3 bases are TGTGCCAGCAGCCCTAACGGGGGGAGTGTTGAAGCTTTCTTT.